A selection of T cell receptor beta chains follows, all from one sample in a study of cytomegalovirus exposure and HLA in healthy donors. Some clones are missing from TCRdb's copy, which holds only in-frame ones; the method was immunoSEQ multiplex PCR. The data contain tens of thousands of clones, 70% to 90% of them seen just once; the ten biggest clones take up roughly 2.9%. The sample consisted of PBMCs. The origin of the receptors is a woman in her 30s in good health and CMV-seronegative. CDR3s include the opening cysteine and the closing phenylalanine or tryptophan. The D gene is left open where the match is weak. Rows may omit the clone size; those that give it use once, few, many or a size class.

TRBD2,TRBJ2-1,TRBV7-8,-,CAAGGEGDEQFF,TGTGCAGCGGGGGGGGAGGGCGATGAGCAGTTCTTC
TRBD1,TRBJ2-5,TRBV5-1,-,CAGSTGGSGETQYF,TGCGCCGGATCCACAGGGGGGTCTGGAGAGACCCAGTACTTC
-,TRBJ1-2,TRBV20-1,-,CSAQRGYGYTF,TGCAGTGCTCAGCGGGGCTACGGCTACACCTTC
-,TRBJ1-2,TRBV11-2,-,CASSIEMQYGYTF,TGTGCCAGCAGCATAGAGATGCAGTATGGCTACACCTTC
-,TRBJ1-3,TRBV28,-,CASSPPPGDTIYF,TGTGCCAGCAGTCCCCCCCCTGGAGACACCATATATTTT
-,TRBJ2-7,TRBV27,-,CASSNTGPYEQYF,TGTGCCAGCAGTAACACAGGCCCCTACGAGCAGTACTTC
TRBD2,TRBJ2-2,TRBV5-1,-,CASSKGTSGMDGELFF,TGCGCCAGCAGCAAGGGGACTAGCGGTATGGACGGGGAGCTGTTTTTT
TRBD1,TRBJ1-2,TRBV4-1,-,CASSQGQGHGYTF,TGCGCCAGCAGCCAGGGACAGGGCCATGGCTACACCTTC
-,TRBJ1-6,TRBV28,few,CASSFRGGNNSPLHF,TGTGCCAGCAGTTTTCGGGGGGGGAATAATTCACCCCTCCACTTT
-,TRBJ2-3,TRBV27,-,CASSLLQTGPSTDTQYF,TGTGCCAGCAGTTTATTACAGACAGGACCTAGCACAGATACGCAGTATTTT
-,TRBJ1-2,TRBV5-1,-,CASSSDGDYGYTF,TGCGCCAGCAGCTCGGACGGGGACTATGGCTACACCTTC
-,TRBJ1-2,TRBV18,-,CASSRSGANYGYTF,TGTGCCAGCTCACGGTCGGGAGCTAACTATGGCTACACCTTC
-,TRBJ2-5,TRBV11-3,-,CASSLEGAGVETQYF,TGTGCCAGCAGCTTAGAGGGGGCAGGGGTGGAGACCCAGTACTTC
-,TRBJ2-6,TRBV5-1,-,CASRSSGANVLTF,TGCGCCAGCAGAAGTAGTGGGGCCAACGTCCTGACTTTC
-,TRBJ2-5,TRBV10-1,-,CASSEQGVPETQYF,TGCGCCAGCAGTGAACAGGGAGTACCGGAGACCCAGTACTTC
TRBD1,TRBJ2-1,TRBV30,few,CALTDRGRGNEQFF,TGTGCCTTGACGGACAGGGGGCGTGGGAATGAGCAGTTCTTC
TRBD2,TRBJ2-1,TRBV6-5,-,CASSWGLANEQFF,TGTGCCAGCAGTTGGGGACTAGCGAATGAGCAGTTCTTC
-,TRBJ1-2,TRBV9,-,CASSLGQGNGYTF,TGTGCCAGCAGCCTGGGGCAGGGTAATGGCTACACCTTC
-,TRBJ1-3,TRBV11-2,-,CASSLAQFGNTIYF,TGTGCCAGCAGCTTAGCTCAGTTTGGAAACACCATATATTTT
-,TRBJ2-4,TRBV7-2,-,CASSSLRAKNIQYF,TGTGCCAGCAGCTCGCTACGAGCCAAAAACATTCAGTACTTC
-,TRBJ1-2,TRBV19,few,CASSILQGDYGYTF,TGTGCCAGTAGTATCCTACAGGGAGACTATGGCTACACCTTC
-,TRBJ1-6,TRBV5-1,-,CASSLVSGDNSPLHF,TGCGCCAGCAGCTTGGTGTCAGGGGACAATTCACCCCTCCACTTT